The clone carrying this T cell receptor (beta chain) was recorded many times. The antigen remains unidentified. A TCRbeta library incorporating unique molecular identifiers was prepared. TCRdb re-derived calls from the PCR reads in MiXCR, one entry per CDR3 protein. The data contain roughly 280,000 distinct CDR3 sequences, around a tenth of them singletons. The data belong to a study of T-cell reconstitution after alpha-beta-depleted transplantation in children. Trimming shortened V by 5 bases and J by 0 bases, and 9 bases separated the two germline ends. The CDR3 has 14 amino acids. Germline lookup yields CDR1 SGHTA and CDR2 FQGTGA. General observations from the study: When one year had passed after transplant, most T-cell counts and diversity came from newly produced T cells.

This TCR was recovered from a male patient aged 2-15 years who had a stem cell transplant for chronic granulomatous disease, so the T cells may come from the graft donor. This rearrangement joins TRBV7-3 to TRBJ2-3, with TRBD2 as a possible D gene (6 bases). This specimen was peripheral blood, taken 180 days after TCRalphabeta/CD19-depleted stem cell transplant. Here the CDR3 reads CASSRSGSTDTQYF. The CDR3 nucleotides read TGTGCCAGCAGCCGTAGCGGTAGCACAGATACGCAGTATTTT. Full variable domain (rest looked up from reference TRBV7-3 and TRBJ2-3): GAGVSQTPSNKVTEKGKYVELRCDPISGHTALYWYRQSLGQGPEFLIYFQGTGAADDSGLPNDRFFAVRPEGSVSTLKIQRTERGDSAVYLCASSRSGSTDTQYFGPGTRLTVL.